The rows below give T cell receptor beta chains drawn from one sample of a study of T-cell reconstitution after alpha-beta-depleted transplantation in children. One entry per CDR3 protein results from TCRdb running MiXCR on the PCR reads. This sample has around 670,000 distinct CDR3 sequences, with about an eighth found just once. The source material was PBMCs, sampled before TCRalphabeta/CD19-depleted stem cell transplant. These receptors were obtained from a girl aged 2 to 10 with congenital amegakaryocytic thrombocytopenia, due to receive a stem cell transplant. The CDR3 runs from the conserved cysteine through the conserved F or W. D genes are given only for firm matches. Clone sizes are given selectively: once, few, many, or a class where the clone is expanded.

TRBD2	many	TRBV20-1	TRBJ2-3	CSAPGASGRSTDTQYF	TGCAGTGCCCCGGGGGCTAGCGGGAGGTCAACAGATACGCAGTATTTT
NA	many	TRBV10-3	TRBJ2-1	CAAALDRTHNEQFF	TGTGCCGCCGCGCTGGACCGGACGCACAATGAGCAGTTCTTC
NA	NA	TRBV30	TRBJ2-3	CAWRGQGGADTQYF	TGTGCCTGGAGGGGGCAGGGGGGTGCAGATACGCAGTATTTT
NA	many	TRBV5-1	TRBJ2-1	CASSTGGADEQFF	TGCGCCAGCAGTACGGGGGGCGCGGATGAGCAGTTCTTC
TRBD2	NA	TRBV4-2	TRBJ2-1	CASSTSGLGYNEQFF	TGTGCCAGCAGCACATCCGGACTAGGTTACAATGAGCAGTTCTTC
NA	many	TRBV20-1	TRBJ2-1	CSAKKDSYNEQFF	TGCAGTGCTAAAAAGGACAGTTACAATGAGCAGTTCTTC
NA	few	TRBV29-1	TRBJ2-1	CSADNEQFF	TGCAGCGCTGACAATGAGCAGTTCTTC
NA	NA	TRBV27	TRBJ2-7	CASSLWVGLTYEQYF	TGTGCCAGCAGTTTATGGGTGGGGCTGACCTACGAGCAGTACTTC
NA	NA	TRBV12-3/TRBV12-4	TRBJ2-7	CATNSGQGTEQYF	TGTGCCACCAACTCTGGGCAAGGGACCGAGCAGTACTTC
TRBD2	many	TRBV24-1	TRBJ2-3	CATSDRLAGVWNGTDTQYF	TGTGCCACCAGTGATAGGCTGGCGGGAGTGTGGAACGGCACAGATACGCAGTATTTT
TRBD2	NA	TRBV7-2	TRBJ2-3	CASSLAGVAGLSTDTQYF	TGTGCCAGCAGCTTAGCGGGGGTAGCGGGATTAAGCACAGATACGCAGTATTTT
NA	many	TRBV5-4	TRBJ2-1	CASSLPGVSYNEQFF	TGTGCCAGCAGCTTGCCGGGAGTGTCCTACAATGAGCAGTTCTTC
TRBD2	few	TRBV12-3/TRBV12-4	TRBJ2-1	CASSTSGRPGNEQFF	TGTGCCAGCAGTACTAGCGGGAGGCCCGGCAATGAGCAGTTCTTC
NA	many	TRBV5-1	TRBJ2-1	CASSGFRGLSSYNEQFF	TGCGCCAGCAGCGGCTTCCGGGGCCTGAGCTCCTACAATGAGCAGTTCTTC
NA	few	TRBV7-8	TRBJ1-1	CASSSGGEWTEAFF	TGTGCCAGCAGCTCGGGGGGAGAGTGGACTGAAGCTTTCTTT
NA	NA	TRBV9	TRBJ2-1	CASSVVVGNEQFF	TGTGCCAGCAGCGTAGTAGTAGGAAATGAGCAGTTCTTC
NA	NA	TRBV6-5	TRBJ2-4	CASSYSVSRGPNIQYF	TGTGCCAGCAGTTACTCCGTCAGCCGGGGACCGAACATTCAGTACTTC
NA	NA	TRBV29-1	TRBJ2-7	CSVAGGGSEQYF	TGCAGCGTTGCCGGAGGAGGGAGCGAGCAGTACTTC
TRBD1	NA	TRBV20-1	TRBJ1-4	CSARGGQGGEKLFF	TGCAGTGCTAGAGGGGGACAGGGCGGTGAAAAACTGTTTTTT
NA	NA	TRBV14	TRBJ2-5	CASSQGITETQYF	TGTGCCAGCAGCCAAGGCATCACGGAGACCCAGTACTTC
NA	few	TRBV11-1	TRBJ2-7	CASSLVLGWFRNQSYEQYF	TGTGCCAGCAGCTTAGTGCTAGGCTGGTTCAGGAATCAATCCTACGAGCAGTACTTC